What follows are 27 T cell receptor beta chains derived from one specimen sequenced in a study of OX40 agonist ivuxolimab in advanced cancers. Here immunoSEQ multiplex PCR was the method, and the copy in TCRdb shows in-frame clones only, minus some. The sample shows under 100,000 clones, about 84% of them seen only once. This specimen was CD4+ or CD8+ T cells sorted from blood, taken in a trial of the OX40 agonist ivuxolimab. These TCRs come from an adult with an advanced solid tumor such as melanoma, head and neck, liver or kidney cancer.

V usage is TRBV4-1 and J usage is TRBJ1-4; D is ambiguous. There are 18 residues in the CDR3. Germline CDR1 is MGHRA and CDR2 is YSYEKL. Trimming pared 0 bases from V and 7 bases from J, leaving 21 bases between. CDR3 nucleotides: TGCGCCAGCAGCCAAGAAGGCGCTAGACATTCGCGACGTGAAAAACTGTTTTTT. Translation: CASSQEGARHSRREKLFF.

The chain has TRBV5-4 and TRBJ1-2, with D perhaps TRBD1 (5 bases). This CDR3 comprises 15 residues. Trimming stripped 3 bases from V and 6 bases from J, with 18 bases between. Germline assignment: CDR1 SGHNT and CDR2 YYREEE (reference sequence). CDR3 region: CASSSKGRGVDGYTF. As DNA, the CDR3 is TGTGCCAGCAGCTCCAAGGGGCGAGGGGTGGATGGCTACACCTTC. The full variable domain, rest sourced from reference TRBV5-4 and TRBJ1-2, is ETGVTQSPTHLIKTRGQQVTLRCSSQSGHNTVSWYQQALGQGPQFIFQYYREEENGRGNFPPRFSGLQFPNYSSELNVNALELDDSALYLCASSSKGRGVDGYTFGSGTRLTVV.

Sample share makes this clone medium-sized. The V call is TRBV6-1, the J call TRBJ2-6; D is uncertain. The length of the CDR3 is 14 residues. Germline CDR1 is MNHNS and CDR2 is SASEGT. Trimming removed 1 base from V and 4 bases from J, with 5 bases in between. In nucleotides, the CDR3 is TGTGCCAGCAGTGAAGTATCCGGGGCCAACGTCCTGACTTTC. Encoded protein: CASSEVSGANVLTF.

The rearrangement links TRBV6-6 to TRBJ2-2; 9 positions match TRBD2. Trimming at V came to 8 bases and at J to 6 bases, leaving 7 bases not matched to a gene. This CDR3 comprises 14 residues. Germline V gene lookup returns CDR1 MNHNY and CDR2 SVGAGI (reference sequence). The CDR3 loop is CASGSSGIAGELFF. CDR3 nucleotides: TGTGCCAGCGGTTCTAGCGGGATAGCCGGGGAGCTGTTTTTT.

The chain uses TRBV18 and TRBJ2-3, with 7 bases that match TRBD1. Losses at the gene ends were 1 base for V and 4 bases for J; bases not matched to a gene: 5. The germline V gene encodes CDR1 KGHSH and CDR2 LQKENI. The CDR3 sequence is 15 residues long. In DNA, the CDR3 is TGTGCCAGCTCACCACAGGTTCAGGGGGCAGATACGCAGTATTTT. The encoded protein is CASSPQVQGADTQYF.

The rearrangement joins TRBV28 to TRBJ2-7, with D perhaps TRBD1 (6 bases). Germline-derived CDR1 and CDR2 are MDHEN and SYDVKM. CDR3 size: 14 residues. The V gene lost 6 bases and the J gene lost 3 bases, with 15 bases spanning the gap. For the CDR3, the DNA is TGTGCCAGCAGATCCACAGGGTTTGACTACGAGCAGTACTTC. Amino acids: CASRSTGFDYEQYF.

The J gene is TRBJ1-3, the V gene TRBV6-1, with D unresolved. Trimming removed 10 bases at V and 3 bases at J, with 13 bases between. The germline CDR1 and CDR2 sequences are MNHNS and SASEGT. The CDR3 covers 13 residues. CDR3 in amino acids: CATWEWDGNTIYF. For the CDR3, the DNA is TGTGCCACCTGGGAGTGGGATGGAAACACCATATATTTT.

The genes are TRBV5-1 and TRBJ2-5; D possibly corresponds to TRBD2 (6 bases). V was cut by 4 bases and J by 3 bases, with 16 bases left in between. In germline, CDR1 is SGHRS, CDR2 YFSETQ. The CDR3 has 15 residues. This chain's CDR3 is CASSETGTLKETQYF. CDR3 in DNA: TGCGCCAGCAGCGAAACCGGGACTCTAAAAGAGACCCAGTACTTC.

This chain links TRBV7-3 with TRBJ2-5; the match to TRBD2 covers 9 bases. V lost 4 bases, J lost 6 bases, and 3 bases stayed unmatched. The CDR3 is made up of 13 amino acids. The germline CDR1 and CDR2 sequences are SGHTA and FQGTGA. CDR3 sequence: CASSSGTSKTQYF. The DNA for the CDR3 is TGTGCCAGCAGCTCTGGGACTAGCAAGACCCAGTACTTC.

CDR3 bases: TGTGCCAGCAGCCAAGGGACAGTCAATCACTATGGCTACACCTTC. Its translation is CASSQGTVNHYGYTF. The chain couples TRBV4-2 to TRBJ1-2, with D maybe TRBD1 (6 bases). Trimming left V 1 base short and J 3 bases short, with 12 bases between. Germline-derived CDR1 and CDR2 are LGHNA and YNFKEQ. The CDR3 loop spans 15 amino acids.

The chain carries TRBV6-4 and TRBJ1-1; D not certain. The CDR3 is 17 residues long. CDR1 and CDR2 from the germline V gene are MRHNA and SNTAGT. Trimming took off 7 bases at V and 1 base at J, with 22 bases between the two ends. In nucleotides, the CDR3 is TGTGCCAGCAATAAGCTGGACCGCAAAAAACGGAACACTGAAGCTTTCTTT. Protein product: CASNKLDRKKRNTEAFF.

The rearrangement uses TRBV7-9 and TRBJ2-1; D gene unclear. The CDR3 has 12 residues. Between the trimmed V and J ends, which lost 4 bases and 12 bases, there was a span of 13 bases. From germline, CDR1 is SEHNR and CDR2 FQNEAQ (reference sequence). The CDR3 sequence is CASSSDNLGQFF. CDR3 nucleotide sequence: TGTGCCAGCAGCTCCGACAACCTGGGGCAGTTCTTC.

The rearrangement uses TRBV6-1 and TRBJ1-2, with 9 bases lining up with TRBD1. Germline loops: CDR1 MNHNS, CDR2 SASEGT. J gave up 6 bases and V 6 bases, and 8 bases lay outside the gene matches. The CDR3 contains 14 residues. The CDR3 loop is CASRYTGGPDGYTF. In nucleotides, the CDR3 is TGTGCCAGCAGGTACACAGGGGGCCCGGATGGCTACACCTTC.

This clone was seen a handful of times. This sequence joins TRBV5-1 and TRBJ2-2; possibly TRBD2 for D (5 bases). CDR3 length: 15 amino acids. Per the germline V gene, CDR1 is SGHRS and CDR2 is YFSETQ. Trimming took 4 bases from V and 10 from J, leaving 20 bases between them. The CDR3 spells CASSDGKTGPEELFF. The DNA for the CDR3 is TGCGCCAGCAGCGACGGGAAAACTGGGCCTGAGGAGCTGTTTTTT.

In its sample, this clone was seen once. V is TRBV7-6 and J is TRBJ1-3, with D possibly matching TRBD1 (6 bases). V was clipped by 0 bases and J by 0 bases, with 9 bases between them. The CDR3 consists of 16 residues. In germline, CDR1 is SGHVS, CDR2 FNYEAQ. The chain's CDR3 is CASSLAPDSSGNTIYF. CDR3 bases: TGTGCCAGCAGCTTAGCGCCGGACAGCTCTGGAAACACCATATATTTT.

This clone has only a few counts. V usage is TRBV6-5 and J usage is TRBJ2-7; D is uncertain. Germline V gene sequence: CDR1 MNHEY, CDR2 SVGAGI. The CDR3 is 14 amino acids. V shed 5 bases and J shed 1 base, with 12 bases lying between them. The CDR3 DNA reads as TGTGCCAGCAGTAAGGACCGCCGATCCTACGAGCAGTACTTC. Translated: CASSKDRRSYEQYF.

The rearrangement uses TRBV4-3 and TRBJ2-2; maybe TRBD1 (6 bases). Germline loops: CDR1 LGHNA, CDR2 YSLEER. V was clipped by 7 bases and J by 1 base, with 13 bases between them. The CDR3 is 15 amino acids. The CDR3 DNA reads TGCGCCAGCACTTGGGGGACACTGAACACCGGGGAGCTGTTTTTT. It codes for CASTWGTLNTGELFF.

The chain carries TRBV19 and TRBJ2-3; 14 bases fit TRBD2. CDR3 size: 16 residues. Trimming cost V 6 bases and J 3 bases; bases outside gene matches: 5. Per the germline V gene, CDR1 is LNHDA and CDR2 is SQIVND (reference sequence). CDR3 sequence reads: CASRTSGRGRTDTQYF. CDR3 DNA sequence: TGTGCCAGTAGGACTAGCGGGAGGGGACGAACAGATACGCAGTATTTT. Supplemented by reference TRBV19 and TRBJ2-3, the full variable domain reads DGGITQSPKYLFRKEGQNVTLSCEQNLNHDAMYWYRQDPGQGLRLIYYSQIVNDFQKGDIAEGYSVSREKKESFPLTVTSAQKNPTAFYLCASRTSGRGRTDTQYFGPGTRLTVL.

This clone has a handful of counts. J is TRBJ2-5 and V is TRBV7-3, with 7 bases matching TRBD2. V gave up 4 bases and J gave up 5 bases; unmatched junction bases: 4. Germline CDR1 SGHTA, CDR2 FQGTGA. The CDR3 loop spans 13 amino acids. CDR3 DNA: TGTGCCAGCAGCTCCGGACTAGTGGAGACCCAGTACTTC. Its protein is CASSSGLVETQYF.

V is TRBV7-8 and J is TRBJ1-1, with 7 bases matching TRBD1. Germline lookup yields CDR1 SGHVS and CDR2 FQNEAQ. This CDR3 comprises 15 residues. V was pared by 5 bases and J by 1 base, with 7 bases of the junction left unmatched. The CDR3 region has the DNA TGTGCCAGCAGCCGGGACAGTCAAAGGAACACTGAAGCTTTCTTT. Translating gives CASSRDSQRNTEAFF.

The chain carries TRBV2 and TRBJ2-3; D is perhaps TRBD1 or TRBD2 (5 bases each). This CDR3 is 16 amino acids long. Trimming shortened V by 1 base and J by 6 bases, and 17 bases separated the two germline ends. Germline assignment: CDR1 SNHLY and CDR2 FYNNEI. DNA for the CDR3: TGTGCCAGCAGTGAAGAGGGACCTTATACACCGGATACGCAGTATTTT. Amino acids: CASSEEGPYTPDTQYF.

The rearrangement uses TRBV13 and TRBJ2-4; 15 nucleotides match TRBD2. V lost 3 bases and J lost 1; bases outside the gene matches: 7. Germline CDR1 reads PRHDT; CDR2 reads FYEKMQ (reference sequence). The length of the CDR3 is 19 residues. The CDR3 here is CASSFRTSGGATAKNIQYF. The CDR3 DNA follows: TGTGCCAGCAGCTTTCGGACTAGCGGGGGGGCTACGGCCAAAAACATTCAGTACTTC.

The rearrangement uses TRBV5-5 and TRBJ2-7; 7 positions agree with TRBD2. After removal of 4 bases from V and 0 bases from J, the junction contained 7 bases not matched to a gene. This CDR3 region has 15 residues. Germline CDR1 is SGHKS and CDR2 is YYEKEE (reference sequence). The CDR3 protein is CASSPDGGGSYEQYF. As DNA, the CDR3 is TGTGCCAGCAGCCCTGATGGGGGGGGCTCCTACGAGCAGTACTTC.

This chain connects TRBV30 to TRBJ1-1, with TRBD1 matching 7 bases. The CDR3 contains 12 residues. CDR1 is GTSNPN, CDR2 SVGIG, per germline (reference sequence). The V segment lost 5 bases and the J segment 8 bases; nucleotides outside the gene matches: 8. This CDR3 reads CAWATGTREAFF. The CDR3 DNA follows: TGTGCCTGGGCGACAGGGACCAGGGAAGCTTTCTTT. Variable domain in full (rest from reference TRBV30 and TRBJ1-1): SQTIHQWPATLVQPVGSPLSLECTVEGTSNPNLYWYRQAAGRGLQLLFYSVGIGQISSEVPQNLSASRPQDRQFILSSKKLLLSDSGFYLCAWATGTREAFFGQGTRLTVV.

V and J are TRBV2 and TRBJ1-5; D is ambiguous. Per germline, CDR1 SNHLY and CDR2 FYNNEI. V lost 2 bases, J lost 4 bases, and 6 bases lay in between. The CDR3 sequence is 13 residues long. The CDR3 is CASSEQPNQPQHF. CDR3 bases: TGTGCCAGCAGTGAACAGCCTAATCAGCCCCAGCATTTT.

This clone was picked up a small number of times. The CDR3 sequence is CASSEGPGSDYGYTF. CDR3 sequence (DNA): TGTGCCAGCAGTGAAGGGCCAGGGTCTGACTATGGCTACACCTTC. The chain has TRBV6-1 and TRBJ1-2; TRBD1 is a possible D gene (5 bases). Trimming pared 1 base from V and 3 bases from J, leaving 12 bases between. The germline V gene has CDR1 MNHNS and CDR2 SASEGT. The CDR3 has 15 amino acids.

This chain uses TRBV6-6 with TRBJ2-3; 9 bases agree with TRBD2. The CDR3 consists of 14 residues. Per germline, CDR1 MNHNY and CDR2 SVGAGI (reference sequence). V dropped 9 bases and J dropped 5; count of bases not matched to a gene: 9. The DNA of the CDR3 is TGTGCCAGTCAGAGGGCGGGGGGGCGAGATACGCAGTATTTT. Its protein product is CASQRAGGRDTQYF.